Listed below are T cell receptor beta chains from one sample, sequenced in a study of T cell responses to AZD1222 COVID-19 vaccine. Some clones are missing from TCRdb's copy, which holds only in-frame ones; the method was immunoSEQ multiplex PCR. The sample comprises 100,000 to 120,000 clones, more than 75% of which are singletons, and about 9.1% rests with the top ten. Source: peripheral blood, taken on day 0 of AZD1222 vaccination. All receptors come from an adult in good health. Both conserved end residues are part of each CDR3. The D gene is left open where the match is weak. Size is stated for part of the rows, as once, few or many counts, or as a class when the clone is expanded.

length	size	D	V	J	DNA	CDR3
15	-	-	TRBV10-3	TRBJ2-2	TGTGCCATCAGTGTCCTCGGGGGCGAGGCCGGGGAGCTGTTTTTT	CAISVLGGEAGELFF
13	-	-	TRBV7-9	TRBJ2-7	TGTGCCAGCAGCTTAGGGAATGGCTACGAGCAGTACTTC	CASSLGNGYEQYF
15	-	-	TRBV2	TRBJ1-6	TGTGCCAGCAGTGATTCCAGCTCCTATAATTCACCCCTCCACTTT	CASSDSSSYNSPLHF
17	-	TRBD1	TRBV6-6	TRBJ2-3	TGTGCCAGCAGTCCGACTGACAGGGCATCTAGCACAGATACGCAGTATTTT	CASSPTDRASSTDTQYF
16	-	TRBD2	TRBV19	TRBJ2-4	TGTGCCACAGGTCAACTAGCGGGCCAGGCCAAAAACATTCAGTACTTC	CATGQLAGQAKNIQYF
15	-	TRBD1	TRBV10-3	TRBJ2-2	TGTGCCATCAGTGACCCGGACAGGGGAACCGGGGAGCTGTTTTTT	CAISDPDRGTGELFF
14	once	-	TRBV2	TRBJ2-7	TGTGCCAGCAAAACCGGGCCCGGCTCCTACGAGCAGTACTTC	CASKTGPGSYEQYF
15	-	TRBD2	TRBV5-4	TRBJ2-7	TGTGCCAGCAGCTTGGAGGGCGGGGGAATCTACGAGCAGTACTTC	CASSLEGGGIYEQYF
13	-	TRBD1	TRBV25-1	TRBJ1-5	TGTACCCGGGACAGGGGCCTTTGGCAGCCCCAGCATTTT	CTRDRGLWQPQHF
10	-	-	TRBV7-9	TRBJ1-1	TGTGCCAGCAGCTTAGTGGCAGCTTTCTTT	CASSLVAAFF
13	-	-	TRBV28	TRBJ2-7	TGTGCCAGCAGTTGGACTACTACTTACGAGCAGTACTTC	CASSWTTTYEQYF
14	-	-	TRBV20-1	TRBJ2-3	TGCAGTGCTAGTCTAGAGGGGGTCACAGATACGCAGTATTTT	CSASLEGVTDTQYF
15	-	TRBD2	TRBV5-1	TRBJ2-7	TGCGCCAGCAGCTTGGATACTAGCGGAGCCTACGAGCAGTACTTC	CASSLDTSGAYEQYF
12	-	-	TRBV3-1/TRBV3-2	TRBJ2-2	TGTGCCAGCAGCCTGAACACCGGGGAGCTGTTTTTT	CASSLNTGELFF
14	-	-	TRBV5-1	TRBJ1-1	TGCGCCAGCGTCCGGGGGCAGGGTTTTACTGAAGCTTTCTTT	CASVRGQGFTEAFF
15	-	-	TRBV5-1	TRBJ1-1	TGCGCCAGCAACCCGTCAGGGGCGAAGAACACTGAAGCTTTCTTT	CASNPSGAKNTEAFF
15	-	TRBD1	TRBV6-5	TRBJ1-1	TGTGCCAGCACCCCAGGGGCAGGGGGCAACTCTGAAGCTTTCTTT	CASTPGAGGNSEAFF
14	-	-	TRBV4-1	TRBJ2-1	TGCGCCAGCAGCCATAGTAAGGCCCCGAATGAGCAGTTCTTC	CASSHSKAPNEQFF
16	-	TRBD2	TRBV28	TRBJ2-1	TGTGCCAGCAAGGGGGTAGCGGGAGGGCCAAGGAATGAGCAGTTCTTC	CASKGVAGGPRNEQFF